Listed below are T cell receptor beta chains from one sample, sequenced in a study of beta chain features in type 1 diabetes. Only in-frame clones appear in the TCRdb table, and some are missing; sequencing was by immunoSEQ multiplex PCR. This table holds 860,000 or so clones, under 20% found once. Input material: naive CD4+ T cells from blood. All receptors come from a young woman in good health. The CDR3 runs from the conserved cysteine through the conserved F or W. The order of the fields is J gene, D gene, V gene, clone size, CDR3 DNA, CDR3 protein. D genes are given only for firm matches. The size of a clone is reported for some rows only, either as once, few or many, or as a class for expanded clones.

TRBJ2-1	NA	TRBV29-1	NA	TGCAGCGTTGAAAGGGACGGGAGCTCCTACAATGAGCAGTTCTTC	CSVERDGSSYNEQFF
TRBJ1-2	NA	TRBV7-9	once	TGTGCCAGCAGCGCATACATAAGTCGAACTGGCCTATATGGCTACACCTTC	CASSAYISRTGLYGYTF
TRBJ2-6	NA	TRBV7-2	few	TGTGCCAGCAGCCCGCAGGGGCCTGGGGCCAACGTCCTGACTTTC	CASSPQGPGANVLTF
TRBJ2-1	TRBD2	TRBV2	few	TGTGCCAGCACAGCTAGCGGGTCCTACAATGAGCAGTTCTTC	CASTASGSYNEQFF
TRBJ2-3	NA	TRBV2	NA	TGTGCCAGCAGTGTTATAGCGCAGGCAGATACGCAGTATTTT	CASSVIAQADTQYF
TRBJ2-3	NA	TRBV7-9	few	TGTGCCAGCAGCCCCGGGACCCTTACCACAGATACGCAGTATTTT	CASSPGTLTTDTQYF
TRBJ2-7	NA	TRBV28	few	TGTGCCAGCAGTTTATGGGGGACTGGTTCCTACGAGCAGTACTTC	CASSLWGTGSYEQYF
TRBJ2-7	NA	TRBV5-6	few	TGTGCCAGCAGCTATAGGAGCGAGCAGTACTTC	CASSYRSEQYF
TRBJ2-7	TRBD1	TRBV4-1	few	TGCGCCAGCAGCCAGACCGGGACAGGGGACTACGAGCAGTACTTC	CASSQTGTGDYEQYF
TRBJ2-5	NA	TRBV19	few	TGTGCCAGTAGTATAGATCGAAAGGAGACCCAGTACTTC	CASSIDRKETQYF
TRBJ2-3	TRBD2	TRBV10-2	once	TGCGCCAGCAGTGACTGGCGGGAGTCATATAATACGCAGTATTTT	CASSDWRESYNTQYF
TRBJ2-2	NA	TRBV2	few	TGTGCCAGCAGTTCGGAGAACACCGGGGAGCTGTTTTTT	CASSSENTGELFF
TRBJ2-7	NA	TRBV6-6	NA	TGTGCCAGCAGCCACTCGGGGTTTATCGAGCAGTACTTC	CASSHSGFIEQYF
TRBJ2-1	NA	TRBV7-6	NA	TGTGCCACCCGGCGGGGTTCCTACAATGAGCAGTTCTTC	CATRRGSYNEQFF
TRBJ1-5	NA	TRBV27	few	TGTGCCAGCAGTTTGGTCGCCGCGAGGCAGCCCCAGCATTTT	CASSLVAARQPQHF
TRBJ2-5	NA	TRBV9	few	TGTGCCAGCAGCGTAGCGGGTAGGGAGACCCAGTACTTC	CASSVAGRETQYF
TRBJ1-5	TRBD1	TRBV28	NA	TGTGCCAGCAGTTCCCCGGGACAGGGGGCTTTCAATCAGCCCCAGCATTTT	CASSSPGQGAFNQPQHF
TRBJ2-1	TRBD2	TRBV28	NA	TGTGCCAGCAGTTTTTTAGCGGGAATATATGGCAATGAGCAGTTCTTC	CASSFLAGIYGNEQFF
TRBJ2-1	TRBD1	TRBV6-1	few	TGTGCCAGCAGTGAACCCACGGACAGGGTTCTTTATGAGCAGTTCTTC	CASSEPTDRVLYEQFF
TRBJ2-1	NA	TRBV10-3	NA	TGTGCCATCAGTGACGGGGGCAAAAGCTCCTACAATGAGCAGTTCTTC	CAISDGGKSSYNEQFF
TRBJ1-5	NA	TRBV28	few	TGTGCCAGCAGGTCGAGCAATCAGCCCCAGCATTTT	CASRSSNQPQHF
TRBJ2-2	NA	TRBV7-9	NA	TGTGCCAGCAGCTGGACTACCTCACCCACCGGGGAGCTGTTTTTT	CASSWTTSPTGELFF
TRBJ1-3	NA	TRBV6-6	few	TGTGCCAGCAGTCGGACTGACCTCTCTGGAAACACCATATATTTT	CASSRTDLSGNTIYF
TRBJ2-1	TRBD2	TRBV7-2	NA	TGTGCCAGCAGCTTTTGGCGGGAGGTTAATGAGCAGTTCTTC	CASSFWREVNEQFF
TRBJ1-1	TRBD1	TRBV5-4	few	TGTGCCAGCAGCTTGTGGGACAGGAGGAACACTGAAGCTTTCTTT	CASSLWDRRNTEAFF
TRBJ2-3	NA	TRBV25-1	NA	TGTGCCAGCAGTGAATCGGTTGATACGCAGTATTTT	CASSESVDTQYF
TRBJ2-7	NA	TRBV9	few	TGTGCCAGCAGCTCCCGTGTAGAGGGCTACGAGCAGTACTTC	CASSSRVEGYEQYF
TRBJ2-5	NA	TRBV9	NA	TGTGCCAGCAGCGTAGAGGCCGGGGGGACCCAGTACTTC	CASSVEAGGTQYF
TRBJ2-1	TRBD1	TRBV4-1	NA	TGCGCCAGCAGCCAGAGGACAGGTGTCGATGAGCAGTTCTTC	CASSQRTGVDEQFF
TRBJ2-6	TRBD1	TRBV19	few	TGTGCCAGTAGTATAGCTAACAGGGGCGCTGGGGCCAACGTCCTGACTTTC	CASSIANRGAGANVLTF
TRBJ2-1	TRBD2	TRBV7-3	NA	TGTGCCAGCAAACTAGCGGGGGACAATGAGCAGTTCTTC	CASKLAGDNEQFF
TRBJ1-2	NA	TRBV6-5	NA	TGTGCCAGCAGTGAACAGTATGGCTACACCTTC	CASSEQYGYTF
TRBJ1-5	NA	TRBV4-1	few	TGCGCCAGCAGCCAAGACCCAACCCGCAATCAGCCCCAGCATTTT	CASSQDPTRNQPQHF
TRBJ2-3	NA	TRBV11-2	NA	TGTGCCAGCAGCTTAGTGATGGCAGATACGCAGTATTTT	CASSLVMADTQYF
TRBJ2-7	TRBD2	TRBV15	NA	TGTGCCACCAGCAGAGGACTAGCAGAACGACGCGAGCAGTACTTC	CATSRGLAERREQYF
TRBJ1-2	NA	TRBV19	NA	TGTGCCAGTAGCACTCAGGCGTACAACTATGGCTACACCTTC	CASSTQAYNYGYTF
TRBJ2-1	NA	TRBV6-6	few	TGTGCCAGCAGTTCCCCGGGGACGGAGCAGTTCTTC	CASSSPGTEQFF
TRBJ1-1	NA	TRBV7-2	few	TGTGCCAGCAGCTTAGCTGGACAGCTGAACACTGAAGCTTTCTTT	CASSLAGQLNTEAFF
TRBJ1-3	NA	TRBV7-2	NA	TGTGCCAGCAGTACCATTGAGGGTGGAAACACCATATATTTT	CASSTIEGGNTIYF
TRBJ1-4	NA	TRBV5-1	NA	TGCGCCAGCAGCTCTGGACGGGTTTCTAATGAAAAACTGTTTTTT	CASSSGRVSNEKLFF
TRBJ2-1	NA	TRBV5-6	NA	TGTGCCAGCAGCTCCGTCTCTTACAATGAGCAGTTCTTC	CASSSVSYNEQFF
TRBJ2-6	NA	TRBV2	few	TGTGCCAGCAGGGGTACCCGAAGTGGCGGGGCTTCTGGGGCCAACGTCCTGACTTTC	CASRGTRSGGASGANVLTF
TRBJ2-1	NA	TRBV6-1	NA	TGTGCCAGCAGTAGAGGCGTCTCCTACAATGAGCAGTTCTTC	CASSRGVSYNEQFF
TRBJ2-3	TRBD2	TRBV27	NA	TGTGCCAGCAGTGTACTAGCGGGAGGGGATACGCAGTATTTT	CASSVLAGGDTQYF
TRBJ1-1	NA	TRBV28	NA	TGTGCCAGCAGTTTCTCCGATTACAGGGCTAACACTGAAGCTTTCTTT	CASSFSDYRANTEAFF
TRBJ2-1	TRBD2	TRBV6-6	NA	TGTGCCAGCAGAGAGACTAGCGGGAGCAATGAGCAGTTCTTC	CASRETSGSNEQFF
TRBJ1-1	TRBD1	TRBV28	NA	TGTGCCAGCAGTTTGCAGGGGGCCGGCACTGAAGCTTTCTTT	CASSLQGAGTEAFF
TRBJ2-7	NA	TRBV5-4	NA	TGTGCCAGCAGTTCGACCGGCACGGGGACCTACGAGCAGTACTTC	CASSSTGTGTYEQYF
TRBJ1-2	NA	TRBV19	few	TGTGCCAGCCTATCGTCAGTCGGGCTTTATGGCTACACCTTC	CASLSSVGLYGYTF
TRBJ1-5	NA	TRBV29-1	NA	TGCAGCGTCGAAAACGGGGTAGGGCAGCCCCAGCATTTT	CSVENGVGQPQHF
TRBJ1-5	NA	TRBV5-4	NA	TGTGCCAGCAGCTTGGGTGGGGGGCGAGATCAGCCCCAGCATTTT	CASSLGGGRDQPQHF
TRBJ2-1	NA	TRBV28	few	TGTGCCACATTAAGCTCCTACAATGAGCAGTTCTTC	CATLSSYNEQFF
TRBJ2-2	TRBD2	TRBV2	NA	TGTGCCATCAGAACTAGCGGGGGGACCGGGGAGCTGTTTTTT	CAIRTSGGTGELFF
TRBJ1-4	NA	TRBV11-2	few	TGTGCCAGCAGCACGAAGTTTGAAAAACTGTTTTTT	CASSTKFEKLFF